The source of this T cell receptor (beta chain) is a study of blood T cell repertoires in COVID-19. The V end was cut by 7 bases, the J end by 7 bases, with 11 bases between. The length of the CDR3 is 12 residues. Germline V lookup: CDR1 PRHDT, CDR2 FYEKMQ (reference sequence). TCRdb's copy holds only in-frame clones and misses some; the assay was immunoSEQ multiplex PCR. The table lists 400,000 or so clones, roughly 87% of them singletons, with approximately 0.65% in the top ten. The sequenced sample consisted of PBMCs or T cells enriched from blood (not recorded which). The TCR sequence derives from a man between 18 and 35 years old who had recovered from COVID-19. J is TRBJ2-1 and V is TRBV13, with D perhaps matching TRBD1 (6 bases). The CDR3 sequence: CASNLQGNEQFF. The CDR3 DNA reads TGTGCCAGCAACCTTCAGGGGAATGAGCAGTTCTTC. The variable domain in full, completed from reference TRBV13 and TRBJ2-1, reads AAGVIQSPRHLIKEKRETATLKCYPIPRHDTVYWYQQGPGQDPQFLISFYEKMQSDKGSIPDRFSAQQFSDYHSELNMSSLELGDSALYFCASNLQGNEQFFGPGTRLTVL.